This T cell receptor beta chain was obtained from a study of OX40 agonist ivuxolimab in advanced cancers. There are 17 residues in the CDR3. Germline V gene lookup returns CDR1 SNHLY and CDR2 FYNNEI. Between the trimmed V and J ends, which lost 2 bases and 6 bases, there was a span of 22 bases. Clones were read by immunoSEQ multiplex PCR, and TCRdb kept only the in-frame ones, dropping some. The data hold just over 50,000 clones, with approximately 91% observed a single time. This clone was seen only a few times. This chain links TRBV2 with TRBJ1-1, with D tentatively TRBD1 (5 bases). The sequence was collected from an adult with an advanced solid tumor such as melanoma, head and neck, liver or kidney cancer. This sample comprised CD4+ or CD8+ T cells sorted from blood, obtained in a trial of the OX40 agonist ivuxolimab. The CDR3 nucleotides are TGTGCCAGCAGTGAAAACCGCCTTGAGGCCGGAGGGGCTGAAGCTTTCTTT. It is translated as CASSENRLEAGGAEAFF.